The next 29 T cell receptor beta chains were all read from a single sample in a study of control samples from healthy donors and cancer patients. Profiled with immunoSEQ multiplex PCR; TCRdb holds only in-frame clones, not every one. The table includes about 140,000 clones, roughly nine tenths detected once. What was sequenced was blood. Receptor source: a woman aged 25 to 39 in good health.

A few counts support this clone. This chain joins TRBV7-6 and TRBJ2-1; the match to TRBD2 covers 12 bases. The CDR3 is 22 amino acids. V was clipped by 3 bases and J by 10 bases; unmatched bases: 28. Germline CDR1 SGHVS, CDR2 FNYEAQ. The CDR3 is CASSLTPIGTTRLAGETSEQFF. The CDR3 DNA reads TGTGCCAGCAGCTTGACCCCCATAGGGACCACTCGACTAGCGGGAGAAACTAGCGAGCAGTTCTTC.

The gene calls are TRBV30 and TRBJ2-3; TRBD2 aligns across 8 bases. Trimming cost V 0 bases and J 6 bases; bases outside gene matches: 14. Germline V CDR1 and CDR2: GTSNPN, SVGIG (reference sequence). This CDR3 region has 17 residues. This chain's CDR3 is CAWSVIAGPQLRDTQYF. CDR3 DNA: TGTGCCTGGAGTGTTATAGCGGGACCTCAACTTCGGGATACGCAGTATTTT.

The genes are TRBV10-3 and TRBJ1-2; no clear D. Germline assignment: CDR1 ENHRY and CDR2 SYGVKD. Trimming shortened V by 2 bases and J by 4 bases, and 8 bases separated the two germline ends. This CDR3 is built from 13 residues. The CDR3 loop is CAISEAALYGYTF. The CDR3 DNA reads TGTGCCATCAGTGAGGCGGCCCTCTATGGCTACACCTTC.

The chain couples TRBV7-9 to TRBJ1-6, with D perhaps TRBD1 (5 bases). Germline CDR1 reads SEHNR; CDR2 reads FQNEAQ (reference sequence). The CDR3 has 15 amino acids. The V gene lost 2 bases and the J gene lost 7 bases, with 12 bases spanning the gap. CDR3: CASSLPDSKNSPLHF. Here the CDR3 DNA reads TGTGCCAGCAGCTTACCCGACAGCAAAAATTCACCCCTCCACTTT.

V and J are TRBV19 and TRBJ2-5; 8 nucleotides line up with TRBD2. Losses at the gene ends were 5 bases for V and 7 bases for J; bases not matched to a gene: 6. CDR1 is LNHDA and CDR2 is SQIVND in the germline V gene (reference sequence). The CDR3 covers 13 residues. CDR3 bases: TGTGCCAGTAGTTCCGGGAGGGAGGGGACCCAGTACTTC. Amino acid sequence: CASSSGREGTQYF.

The J gene is TRBJ2-5, the V gene TRBV27; 10 bases map to TRBD1. The junction had 5 bases not matched to a gene; V was cut back by 0 bases and J by 4 bases. Germline V gene sequence: CDR1 MNHEY, CDR2 SMNVEV (reference sequence). The CDR3 is made up of 16 amino acids. The DNA of the CDR3 is TGTGCCAGCAGTTTATCAGACAGGGGGCTCGGAGAGACCCAGTACTTC. Residues: CASSLSDRGLGETQYF.

The chain employs TRBV2 and TRBJ1-2, with TRBD1 matching over 9 bases. V dropped 6 bases and J dropped 8; count of bases not matched to a gene: 7. CDR1 and CDR2 from the germline V gene are SNHLY and FYNNEI. The CDR3 spans 13 residues. DNA of the CDR3: TGTGCCAGCAGCATACAGGGGGCCAACGGCTACACCTTC. This sequence encodes CASSIQGANGYTF.

The chain combines TRBV7-6 with TRBJ2-3; 7 positions match TRBD2. The CDR3 sequence is 15 residues long. Germline CDR1 SGHVS, CDR2 FNYEAQ. J was trimmed by 4 bases and V by 4 bases; bases with no gene match: 8. The DNA for the CDR3 is TGTGCCAGCAGCTCCACGGGACTATTAGCAGATACGCAGTATTTT. Translation gives CASSSTGLLADTQYF.

The chain has TRBV5-1 and TRBJ2-2, with D maybe TRBD2 (6 bases). CDR3 length: 16 amino acids. Germline-derived CDR1 and CDR2 are SGHRS and YFSETQ. V lost 0 bases and J lost 4, with 13 bases in between. This CDR3 is CASSLGRGRSTGELFF. Here the CDR3 DNA reads TGCGCCAGCAGCTTGGGGAGGGGCCGGAGCACCGGGGAGCTGTTTTTT.

In DNA form, the CDR3 reads TGTGCCAGCAGTGATGTCACTGCCGGGTCCCAAGAGACCCAGTACTTC. Translating gives CASSDVTAGSQETQYF. The chain recombines TRBV2 with TRBJ2-5; D uncertain. Trimming pared 3 bases from V and 1 base from J, leaving 15 bases between. In germline, CDR1 is SNHLY, CDR2 FYNNEI. The CDR3 runs 16 residues.

This clone appeared a few times. The gene calls are TRBV5-5 and TRBJ1-5; a weak D match, TRBD1 (5 bases). This CDR3 comprises 15 residues. Germline V lookup: CDR1 SGHKS, CDR2 YYEKEE (reference sequence). V was pared by 2 bases and J by 6 bases, with 15 bases between. The CDR3 DNA reads as TGTGCCAGCAGCTTCTCTGGGGGGAAGGGTCAGCCCCAGCATTTT. Its translation is CASSFSGGKGQPQHF.

The chain links TRBV5-4 to TRBJ2-5; D unclear. With 0 bases removed from V and 2 bases from J, the gap between germline ends came to 8 bases. The germline V gene has CDR1 SGHNT and CDR2 YYREEE (reference sequence). The CDR3 has 14 residues. CDR3 DNA sequence: TGTGCCAGCAGCTTGGTTGCGACTCAAGAGACCCAGTACTTC. Translation gives CASSLVATQETQYF.

The V call is TRBV24-1, the J call TRBJ2-3; TRBD2 matches at 9 bases. The CDR3 length is 14 residues. Germline V lookup: CDR1 KGHDR, CDR2 SFDVKD. The V and J ends lost 7 bases and 3 bases, in that order; junction bases with no gene match: 4. The chain's CDR3 is CATRSSGSTDTQYF. The CDR3 DNA reads TGTGCCACCAGGAGTAGCGGGAGTACAGATACGCAGTATTTT.

This chain connects TRBV24-1 to TRBJ2-7; D is ambiguous. The V gene's germline CDR1 is KGHDR and CDR2 SFDVKD. The CDR3 runs 14 residues. The V gene lost 3 bases and the J gene lost 2 bases, with 10 bases spanning the gap. CDR3 nucleotides: TGTGCCACCAGTGATATAGGCATCGCCTACGAGCAGTACTTC. This gives the protein CATSDIGIAYEQYF.

The rearrangement uses TRBV29-1 and TRBJ1-1; 9 bases agree with TRBD1. The CDR3 runs to 13 residues. Germline V lookup: CDR1 SQVTM, CDR2 ANQGSEA. V lost 6 bases and J lost 4; bases outside the gene matches: 6. The CDR3 reads CSVNPTGGTEAFF. CDR3 nucleotide sequence: TGCAGCGTCAACCCGACAGGGGGCACTGAAGCTTTCTTT.

The chain links TRBV4-1 to TRBJ2-5, with 10 bases fitting TRBD1. Germline trimming cut 6 bases from V and 1 base from J; bases unmatched to any gene: 5. The germline gives CDR1 MGHRA, CDR2 YSYEKL. CDR3 length: 15 residues. CDR3 nucleotide sequence: TGCGCCAGCAGTCGGGACAGGGGAAGCCAAGAGACCCAGTACTTC. The encoded protein is CASSRDRGSQETQYF.

V is TRBV5-1 and J is TRBJ2-7; 8 bases match TRBD1. The J segment lost 3 bases and the V segment lost 0 bases, leaving 8 bases of the junction unmatched. Per germline, CDR1 SGHRS and CDR2 YFSETQ. This CDR3 is built from 16 residues. The CDR3 region is CASSLAGQGAVYEQYF. The DNA of the CDR3 is TGCGCCAGCAGCTTGGCCGGCCAGGGGGCGGTCTACGAGCAGTACTTC. Variable domain in full (rest from reference TRBV5-1 and TRBJ2-7): KAGVTQTPRYLIKTRGQQVTLSCSPISGHRSVSWYQQTPGQGLQFLFEYFSETQRNKGNFPGRFSGRQFSNSRSEMNVSTLELGDSALYLCASSLAGQGAVYEQYFGPGTRLTVT.

The chain uses TRBV6-1 and TRBJ1-2; D remains unclear. This CDR3 region has 14 residues. Trimming removed 2 bases at V and 1 base at J, with 8 bases between. In germline, CDR1 is MNHNS, CDR2 SASEGT. The CDR3 loop is CASSELKGNYGYTF. CDR3 nucleotide sequence: TGTGCCAGCAGTGAATTAAAGGGTAACTATGGCTACACCTTC.

This clone appeared once. The rearrangement uses TRBV3-1 (or the pseudogene TRBV3-2) and TRBJ1-4, with D possibly matching TRBD1 (5 bases). With 1 base removed from V and 8 bases from J, the gap between germline ends came to 8 bases. The CDR3 is 13 amino acids. Germline CDR1 reads LGHDT; CDR2 reads YNNKEL (reference sequence). CDR3: CASSQVGGEKLFF. The CDR3 nucleotides are TGTGCCAGCAGCCAAGTTGGGGGGGAAAAACTGTTTTTT.

The V call is TRBV2, the J call TRBJ1-4; TRBD1 might be the D (6 bases). The CDR3 spans 16 residues. Per the germline V gene, CDR1 is SNHLY and CDR2 is FYNNEI. V gave up 4 bases and J gave up 6 bases, with 18 bases separating them. The CDR3 protein is CASSVASGVKDEKLFF. CDR3 in DNA: TGTGCCAGCAGTGTTGCCTCAGGGGTTAAGGATGAAAAACTGTTTTTT.

This clone is a singleton in its sample. The V gene is TRBV10-3, the J gene TRBJ1-4; D perhaps matches TRBD1 (5 bases). CDR1 is ENHRY and CDR2 is SYGVKD in the germline V gene. The V and J ends lost 3 bases and 8 bases respectively, with 7 bases between them. The CDR3 is 12 residues long. The CDR3 sequence: CAISEGDEKLFF. CDR3 DNA: TGTGCCATCAGTGAAGGGGACGAAAAACTGTTTTTT.

The gene calls are TRBV29-1 and TRBJ1-1; no firm D call. Trimming left V 4 bases short and J 1 base short, with 16 bases between. The CDR3 runs 15 residues. Germline V gene lookup returns CDR1 SQVTM and CDR2 ANQGSEA. The CDR3 loop reads CSVAFVRARNTEAFF. In DNA form, the CDR3 reads TGCAGCGTTGCATTTGTCCGAGCACGGAACACTGAAGCTTTCTTT.

This chain joins TRBV5-1 and TRBJ2-2, with D maybe TRBD2 (5 bases). Trimming shortened V by 4 bases and J by 4 bases, and 11 bases separated the two germline ends. There are 14 residues in the CDR3. Germline CDR1 and CDR2: SGHRS and YFSETQ. The CDR3 region is CASSPESGTGELFF. CDR3 nucleotides: TGCGCCAGCAGCCCGGAGAGCGGCACCGGGGAGCTGTTTTTT.

This chain links TRBV30 with TRBJ1-1; D not resolved. Germline CDR1 GTSNPN, CDR2 SVGIG (reference sequence). Deletions cut 2 bases from V and 4 bases from J, with 8 bases between. CDR3 length: 12 amino acids. The CDR3 DNA sequence: TGTGCCTGGAGTATGGGAGGCACTGAAGCTTTCTTT. Translating it yields CAWSMGGTEAFF.

V and J are TRBV5-1 and TRBJ2-5; 8 bases are a match to TRBD2. The V segment lost 0 bases and the J segment 5 bases; nucleotides outside the gene matches: 6. Germline V lookup: CDR1 SGHRS, CDR2 YFSETQ. The CDR3 has 15 amino acids. The CDR3 protein is CASSLAGGGEETQYF. The CDR3 DNA is TGCGCCAGCAGCTTGGCGGGAGGGGGTGAGGAGACCCAGTACTTC.

With regard to this clone: This same CDR3 is encoded by further DNA sequences in the sample. This sequence joins TRBV30 and TRBJ1-1; D remains ambiguous. Germline V gene lookup returns CDR1 GTSNPN and CDR2 SVGIG (reference sequence). The germline V and J ends were trimmed by 1 base and 1 base, with 7 bases remaining between them. The CDR3 sequence is 13 residues long. The CDR3 region is CAWSGGRNTEAFF. The CDR3 region has the DNA TGTGCCTGGAGTGGGGGTCGGAACACTGAAGCTTTCTTT. The full variable domain, in which reference TRBV30 and TRBJ1-1 provide the parts outside the CDR3, is SQTIHQWPATLVQPVGSPLSLECTVEGTSNPNLYWYRQAAGRGLQLLFYSVGIGQISSEVPQNLSASRPQDRQFILSSKKLLLSDSGFYLCAWSGGRNTEAFFGQGTRLTVV.

This clone was seen a single time. V usage is TRBV19 and J usage is TRBJ2-7; the match to TRBD2 covers 10 bases. V lost 9 bases, J lost 1 base, and 3 bases stayed unmatched. CDR3 length equals 13 residues. CDR1 LNHDA and CDR2 SQIVND come from the germline V gene (reference sequence). The CDR3 region is CASQREGSYEQYF. The CDR3 nucleotides are TGTGCCAGCCAGCGGGAGGGATCCTACGAGCAGTACTTC.

The chain uses TRBV6-1 and TRBJ2-1; D is undetermined. Trimming took 1 base from V and 4 from J, leaving 17 bases between them. Germline CDR1 MNHNS, CDR2 SASEGT. The CDR3 sequence is 17 residues long. Written as DNA, the CDR3 is TGTGCCAGCAGTGAAGGTAGGGCCGAAAGGCCTTACAATGAGCAGTTCTTC. Translating it yields CASSEGRAERPYNEQFF.

This clone has only one observation. This chain links TRBV3-1 (or the pseudogene TRBV3-2) with TRBJ2-1; unclear D gene. CDR1 and CDR2 (germline): LGHDT, YNNKEL (reference sequence). The CDR3 extends over 16 amino acids. Trimming took 4 bases from V and 3 from J, leaving 16 bases between them. Here the CDR3 reads CASSLSPVTLYNEQFF. In nucleotides, the CDR3 is TGTGCCAGCAGCCTAAGCCCGGTTACTCTCTACAATGAGCAGTTCTTC.